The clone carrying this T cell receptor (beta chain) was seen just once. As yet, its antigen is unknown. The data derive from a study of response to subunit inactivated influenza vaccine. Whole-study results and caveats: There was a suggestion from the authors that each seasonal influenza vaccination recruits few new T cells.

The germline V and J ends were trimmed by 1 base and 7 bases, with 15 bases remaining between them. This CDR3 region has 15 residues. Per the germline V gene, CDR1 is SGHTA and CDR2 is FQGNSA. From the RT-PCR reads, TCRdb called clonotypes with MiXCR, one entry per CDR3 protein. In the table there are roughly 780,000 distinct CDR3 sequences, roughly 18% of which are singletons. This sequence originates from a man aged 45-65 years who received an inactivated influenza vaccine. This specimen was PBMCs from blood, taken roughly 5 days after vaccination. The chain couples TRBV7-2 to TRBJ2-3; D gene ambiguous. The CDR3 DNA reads TGTGCCAGCAGCTTAGAAGGGTCCGTTTTCAATACGCAGTATTTT. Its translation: CASSLEGSVFNTQYF.